This TCR beta chain appears in the sequencing data of a study of technical replicates of blood from several donors. Profiling relied on immunoSEQ multiplex PCR, and the TCRdb table lists in-frame clones only, not all of them. In the table there are tens of thousands of clones, 93% of which are singletons. The TCR comes from a human donor in good health. Some clones in this sample may be carry-over from other donors' samples. The sequencing sample was made of PBMCs.

CDR3 DNA: TGTGCCAGCAGCTTACCCAAGAACACTGAAGCTTTCTTT. Protein product: CASSLPKNTEAFF. The J gene is TRBJ1-1, the V gene TRBV7-9; D remains ambiguous. Germline-derived CDR1 and CDR2 are SEHNR and FQNEAQ (reference sequence). This CDR3 contains 13 residues. Trimming left V 2 bases short and J 1 base short, with 5 bases between.